Below, 17 T cell receptor beta chains from the same sample are listed, as sequenced in a study of T-cell reconstitution after alpha-beta-depleted transplantation in children (dated by TCRdb to between 2015 and 2016). The treatment or condition label on this specimen signifies: allogeneic hematopoietic cell transplantation with graft depleted of TCRalphabeta T cells and CD19 B cells. To prepare the library, PCR was applied. This sample was sequenced with an Illumina HiSeq 2500. TCR libraries were prepared with molecular barcoding, using unique molecular identifiers to normalize TCRbeta repertoire quantification. The raw public data were reprocessed by TCRdb itself: fastp quality trimming at Q25, MiXCR clonotype calling, in-frame beta chains only. For every CDR3 protein sequence, its rows merge into one entry that carries the most common genes and DNA. In all, the sample holds about 250,000 distinct CDR3 sequences, and approximately 24% of those were seen once. The ten largest clones add up to 4.5% to 5.5% of the sample.

Sequenced material: PBMCs, mostly from graft donor cells, taken 360 days after TCRalphabeta/CD19-depleted stem cell transplant. These receptor sequences come from a female patient between 2 and 15 years old who had a stem cell transplant for congenital amegakaryocytic thrombocytopenia, so the T cells may come from the graft donor.

The gene calls are TRBV7-8 and TRBJ2-7; possible D gene TRBD2, 6 bases. V dropped 5 bases and J dropped 3 bases, with 23 bases sitting between them. Germline V gene sequence: CDR1 SGHVS, CDR2 FQNEAQ. The CDR3 length is 17 residues. This CDR3 is CASSPAVSGDWSYEQYF. The DNA of the CDR3 is TGTGCCAGCAGCCCGGCGGTATCCGGGGACTGGAGCTACGAGCAGTACTTC.

This clonotype came up a few times. V gene TRBV5-1 combines with J gene TRBJ2-5; D may be TRBD1 or TRBD2 (5 bases each). The germline V and J ends were trimmed by 4 bases and 2 bases, with 12 bases remaining between them. The CDR3 covers 14 residues. Germline V lookup: CDR1 SGHRS, CDR2 YFSETQ. The CDR3 loop reads CASSPVGVQETQYF. As DNA, the CDR3 is TGCGCCAGCAGCCCGGTGGGGGTACAAGAGACCCAGTACTTC.

This clonotype was recorded a few times. The chain has TRBV12-3 or TRBV12-4 and TRBJ1-5; D uncertain. This CDR3 spans 14 amino acids. Trimming stripped 5 bases from V and 0 bases from J, with 8 bases between. The CDR3 DNA follows: TGTGCCAGCAGTGAAATGTATAGCAATCAGCCCCAGCATTTT. Protein product: CASSEMYSNQPQHF.

This chain uses TRBV28 with TRBJ2-5; possible D gene TRBD1, 5 bases. The V end lost 3 bases, the J end lost 5 bases, and 13 bases lay between the germline ends. Germline V gene lookup returns CDR1 MDHEN and CDR2 SYDVKM. The CDR3 runs to 14 residues. CDR3 sequence: CASSFAGRSETQYF. The CDR3 bases are TGTGCCAGCAGTTTCGCAGGGCGGTCGGAGACCCAGTACTTC.

There are a few counts of this clonotype. The chain is built from TRBV6-2 or TRBV6-3 and TRBJ2-1, with D possibly matching TRBD2 (5 bases). Per germline, CDR1 MNHEY and CDR2 SVGEGT. Deletions cut 1 base from V and 0 bases from J, with 7 bases between. This CDR3 has 15 amino acids. The CDR3 region is CASSYLRVSYNEQFF. CDR3 nucleotides: TGTGCCAGCAGTTACTTGCGGGTCTCCTACAATGAGCAGTTCTTC.

This clonotype was counted a few times. The genes are TRBV4-1 and TRBJ1-3; no reliable D call. This CDR3 contains 17 residues. Trimming left V 1 base short and J 0 bases short, with 13 bases between. Germline V lookup: CDR1 MGHRA, CDR2 YSYEKL. The CDR3: CASSQGPGGPSGNTIYF. The CDR3 DNA sequence: TGCGCCAGCAGCCAAGGACCGGGAGGGCCCTCTGGAAACACCATATATTTT.

The chain is built from TRBV28 and TRBJ1-4; D is perhaps TRBD1 (5 bases). CDR1 and CDR2 from the germline V gene are MDHEN and SYDVKM. The CDR3 loop spans 15 amino acids. Trimming left V 6 bases short and J 5 bases short, with 16 bases between. CDR3 loop: CASSPGGRANEKLFF. DNA for the CDR3: TGTGCCAGCAGCCCCGGCGGCAGGGCAAATGAAAAACTGTTTTTT.

This clonotype came up a few times. The chain links TRBV18 to TRBJ2-2; D remains unclear. CDR1 KGHSH and CDR2 LQKENI come from the germline V gene. V was cut by 3 bases and J by 5 bases, with 7 bases left in between. The CDR3 contains 13 residues. The CDR3 region is CASSPLHTGELFF. Here the CDR3 DNA reads TGTGCCAGCTCACCCCTACATACCGGGGAGCTGTTTTTT.

This clonotype was counted only a few times. V and J are TRBV10-3 and TRBJ2-5; TRBD2 agrees at 7 bases. After removal of 6 bases from V and 2 bases from J, the junction contained 9 bases not matched to a gene. The CDR3 is 15 amino acids. Germline lookup yields CDR1 ENHRY and CDR2 SYGVKD. The CDR3 DNA reads TGTGCCATCAGACCAACCCTAGCGGAACAAGAGACCCAGTACTTC. Its translation: CAIRPTLAEQETQYF.

This clonotype was detected only a few times. The chain carries TRBV20-1 and TRBJ2-7, with 8 bases that match TRBD1. The CDR3 totals 13 residues. V dropped 2 bases and J dropped 9; count of bases not matched to a gene: 9. Germline V CDR1 and CDR2: DFQATT, SNEGSKA (reference sequence). As DNA, the CDR3 is TGCAGTGCTAGACAGACAGGGGTTGTATCGCAGTACTTC. This codes for CSARQTGVVSQYF.

This clonotype was seen more than once but under ten times. The V gene is TRBV20-1, the J gene TRBJ1-5; D remains ambiguous. Per germline, CDR1 DFQATT and CDR2 SNEGSKA (reference sequence). V lost 0 bases and J lost 1, with 7 bases in between. This CDR3 is 14 amino acids long. For the CDR3, the DNA is TGCAGTGCTAGAGATCTCGTCAGCAATCAGCCCCAGCATTTT. Amino acid sequence: CSARDLVSNQPQHF.

The sample holds a few counts of this clonotype. The chain employs TRBV28 and TRBJ1-4; D is ambiguous. CDR1 and CDR2 (germline): MDHEN, SYDVKM. The CDR3 is 10 amino acids. CDR3 residues: CVVAGEKLFF. DNA for the CDR3: TGTGTTGTGGCGGGTGAAAAACTGTTTTTT.

J is TRBJ2-2 and V is TRBV3-1; D remains ambiguous. The CDR3 is made up of 13 amino acids. Trimming stripped 5 bases from V and 7 bases from J, with 11 bases between. Germline V lookup: CDR1 LGHDT, CDR2 YNNKEL (reference sequence). CDR3 bases: TGTGCCAGCAGCTCTCCCTCGGGCGGGGAGCTGTTTTTT. Its translation: CASSSPSGGELFF.

The rearrangement uses TRBV7-6 and TRBJ1-5, with D hard to call. Germline V gene sequence: CDR1 SGHVS, CDR2 FNYEAQ. V was shortened by 8 bases and J by 4 bases, with 9 bases between the two germline ends. The CDR3 totals 12 residues. As DNA, the CDR3 is TGTGCCAGCCAGGACGGGAATCAGCCCCAGCATTTT. This sequence encodes CASQDGNQPQHF.

This chain links TRBV5-1 with TRBJ1-2; TRBD1 is a possible D gene (6 bases). This CDR3 region has 14 residues. Trimming took 0 bases from V and 2 from J, leaving 8 bases between them. Germline CDR1 is SGHRS and CDR2 is YFSETQ. The CDR3 region is CASSLDGQNYGYTF. CDR3 bases: TGCGCCAGCAGCTTGGACGGACAGAACTATGGCTACACCTTC.

This clonotype appeared many times. J is TRBJ2-1 and V is TRBV3-1, with D perhaps matching TRBD1 (6 bases). The CDR3 extends over 15 amino acids. Per the germline V gene, CDR1 is LGHDT and CDR2 is YNNKEL (reference sequence). Trimming cost V 0 bases and J 4 bases, with 10 bases left between them. Here the CDR3 DNA reads TGTGCCAGCAGCCAAGACAGGGGACCTTACAATGAGCAGTTCTTC. It codes for CASSQDRGPYNEQFF.

This clonotype came up a few times. The chain combines TRBV20-1 with TRBJ2-7; the match to TRBD1 covers 7 bases. CDR1 is DFQATT, CDR2 SNEGSKA, per germline (reference sequence). The CDR3 is 14 amino acids. The ends lost 3 bases at V and 4 bases at J; junction bases unmatched: 9. CDR3 amino acids: CSARIDRATYEQYF. The CDR3 region has the DNA TGCAGTGCTAGGATTGACAGGGCCACTTACGAGCAGTACTTC.